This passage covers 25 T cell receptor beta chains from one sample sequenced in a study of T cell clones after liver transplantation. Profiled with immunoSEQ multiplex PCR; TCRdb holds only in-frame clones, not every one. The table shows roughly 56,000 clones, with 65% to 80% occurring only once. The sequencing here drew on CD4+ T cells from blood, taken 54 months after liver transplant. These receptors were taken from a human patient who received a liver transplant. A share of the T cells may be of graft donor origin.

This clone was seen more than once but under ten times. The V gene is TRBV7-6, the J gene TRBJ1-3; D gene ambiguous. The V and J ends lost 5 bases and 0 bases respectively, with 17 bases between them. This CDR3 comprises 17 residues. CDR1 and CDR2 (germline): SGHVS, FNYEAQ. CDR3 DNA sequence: TGTGCCAGCAGCGAGTGGGCAACGGCAGTCTCTGGAAACACCATATATTTT. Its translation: CASSEWATAVSGNTIYF.

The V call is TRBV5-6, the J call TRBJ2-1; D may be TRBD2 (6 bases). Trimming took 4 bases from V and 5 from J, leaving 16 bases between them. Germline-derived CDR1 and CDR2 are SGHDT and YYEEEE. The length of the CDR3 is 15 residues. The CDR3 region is CASSAPGTPDNEQFF. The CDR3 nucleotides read TGTGCCAGCAGCGCGCCCGGGACTCCGGACAATGAGCAGTTCTTC.

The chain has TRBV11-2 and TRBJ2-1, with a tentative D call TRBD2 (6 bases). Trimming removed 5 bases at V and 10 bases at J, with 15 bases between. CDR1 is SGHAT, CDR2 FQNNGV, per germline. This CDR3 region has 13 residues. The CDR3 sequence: CASSRDSVTEQFF. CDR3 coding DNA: TGTGCCAGCAGCAGGGACTCAGTCACGGAGCAGTTCTTC. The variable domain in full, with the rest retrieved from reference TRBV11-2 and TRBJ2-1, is EAGVAQSPRYKIIEKRQSVAFWCNPISGHATLYWYQQILGQGPKLLIQFQNNGVVDDSQLPKDRFSAERLKGVDSTLKIQPAKLEDSAVYLCASSRDSVTEQFFGPGTRLTVL.

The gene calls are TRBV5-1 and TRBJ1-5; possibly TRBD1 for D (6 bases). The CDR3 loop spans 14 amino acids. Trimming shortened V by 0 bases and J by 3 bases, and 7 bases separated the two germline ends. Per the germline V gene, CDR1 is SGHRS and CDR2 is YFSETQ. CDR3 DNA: TGCGCCAGCAGCTTGGGGACAGTCAATCAGCCCCAGCATTTT. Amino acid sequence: CASSLGTVNQPQHF.

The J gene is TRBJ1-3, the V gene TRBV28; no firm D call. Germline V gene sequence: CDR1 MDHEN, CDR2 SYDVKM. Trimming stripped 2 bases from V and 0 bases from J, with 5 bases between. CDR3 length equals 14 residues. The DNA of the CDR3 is TGTGCCAGCAGTTTAGCCGACTCTGGAAACACCATATATTTT. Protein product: CASSLADSGNTIYF. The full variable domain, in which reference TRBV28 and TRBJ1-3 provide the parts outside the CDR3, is DVKVTQSSRYLVKRTGEKVFLECVQDMDHENMFWYRQDPGLGLRLIYFSYDVKMKEKGDIPEGYSVSREKKERFSLILESASTNQTSMYLCASSLADSGNTIYFGEGSWLTVV.

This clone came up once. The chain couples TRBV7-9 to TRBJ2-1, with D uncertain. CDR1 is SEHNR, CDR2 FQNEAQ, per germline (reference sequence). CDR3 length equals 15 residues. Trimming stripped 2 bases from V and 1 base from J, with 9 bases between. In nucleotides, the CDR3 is TGTGCCAGCAGCTTAAGTACACTATCCTACAATGAGCAGTTCTTC. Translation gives CASSLSTLSYNEQFF.

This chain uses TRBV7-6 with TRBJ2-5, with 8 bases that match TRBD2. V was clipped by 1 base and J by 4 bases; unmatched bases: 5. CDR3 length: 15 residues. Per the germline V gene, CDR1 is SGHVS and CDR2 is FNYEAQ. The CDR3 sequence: CASSLGGGRGETQYF. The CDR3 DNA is TGTGCCAGCAGCTTAGGCGGGGGGCGGGGAGAGACCCAGTACTTC.

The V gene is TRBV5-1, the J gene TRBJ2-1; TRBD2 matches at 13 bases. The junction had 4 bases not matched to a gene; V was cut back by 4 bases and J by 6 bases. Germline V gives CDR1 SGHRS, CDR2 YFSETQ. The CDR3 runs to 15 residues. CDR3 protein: CASSATSGGANEQFF. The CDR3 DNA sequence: TGCGCCAGCAGCGCAACTAGCGGGGGGGCCAATGAGCAGTTCTTC.

DNA of the CDR3: TGTGCCAGCAGCCTCGGGACAGAGGCATACAATGAGCAGTTCTTC. Protein product: CASSLGTEAYNEQFF. V is TRBV7-2 and J is TRBJ2-1, with 7 bases aligning to TRBD1. The CDR3 sequence is 15 residues long. Germline V gives CDR1 SGHTA, CDR2 FQGNSA. The V segment lost 5 bases and the J segment 4 bases; nucleotides outside the gene matches: 8.

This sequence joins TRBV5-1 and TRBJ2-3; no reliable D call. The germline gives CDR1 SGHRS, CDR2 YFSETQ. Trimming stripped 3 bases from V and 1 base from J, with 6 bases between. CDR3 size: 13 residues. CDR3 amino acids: CASSSSGTDTQYF. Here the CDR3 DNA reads TGCGCCAGCAGCTCTTCCGGCACAGATACGCAGTATTTT. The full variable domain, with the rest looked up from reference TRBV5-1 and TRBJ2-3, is KAGVTQTPRYLIKTRGQQVTLSCSPISGHRSVSWYQQTPGQGLQFLFEYFSETQRNKGNFPGRFSGRQFSNSRSEMNVSTLELGDSALYLCASSSSGTDTQYFGPGTRLTVL.

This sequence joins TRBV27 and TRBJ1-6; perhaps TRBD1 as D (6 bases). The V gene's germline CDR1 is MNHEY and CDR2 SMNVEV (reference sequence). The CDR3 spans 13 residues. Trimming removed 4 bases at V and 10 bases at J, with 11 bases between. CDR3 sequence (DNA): TGTGCCAGCAGTTATACAGGGAACTCACCCCTCCACTTT. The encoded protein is CASSYTGNSPLHF.

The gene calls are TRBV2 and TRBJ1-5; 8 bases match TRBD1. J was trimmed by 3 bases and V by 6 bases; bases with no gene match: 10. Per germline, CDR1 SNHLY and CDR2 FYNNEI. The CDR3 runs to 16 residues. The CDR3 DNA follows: TGTGCCAGCAGCGTGAGAACAGGGGGGCCCAATCAGCCCCAGCATTTT. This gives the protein CASSVRTGGPNQPQHF.

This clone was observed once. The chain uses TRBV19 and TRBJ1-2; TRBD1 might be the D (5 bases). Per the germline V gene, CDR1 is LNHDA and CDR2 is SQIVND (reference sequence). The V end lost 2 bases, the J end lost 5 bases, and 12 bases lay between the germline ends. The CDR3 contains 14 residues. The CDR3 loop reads CASSISAGGYGYTF. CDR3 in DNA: TGTGCCAGTAGTATATCGGCGGGGGGGTATGGCTACACCTTC.

CDR3 amino acids: CASSERGDRVSQPQHF. In DNA, the CDR3 is TGTGCCAGCAGTGAACGCGGGGACAGGGTGAGTCAGCCCCAGCATTTT. The chain is built from TRBV6-1 and TRBJ1-5, with TRBD1 matching over 9 bases. CDR3 length: 16 residues. CDR1 is MNHNS, CDR2 SASEGT, per germline. Trimming at V came to 2 bases and at J to 6 bases, leaving 8 bases not matched to a gene.

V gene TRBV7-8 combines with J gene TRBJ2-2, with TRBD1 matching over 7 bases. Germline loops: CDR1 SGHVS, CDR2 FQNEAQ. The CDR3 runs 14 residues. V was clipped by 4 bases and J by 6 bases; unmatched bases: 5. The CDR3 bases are TGTGCCAGCAGCTCGCCCACAGGGGCCGGGGAGCTGTTTTTT. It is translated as CASSSPTGAGELFF.

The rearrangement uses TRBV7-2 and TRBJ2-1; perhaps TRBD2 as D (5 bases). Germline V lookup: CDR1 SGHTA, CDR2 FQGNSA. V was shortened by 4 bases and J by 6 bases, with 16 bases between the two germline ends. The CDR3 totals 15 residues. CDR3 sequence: CASSSAGAPSNEQFF. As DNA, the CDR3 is TGTGCCAGCAGCTCCGCGGGTGCCCCTTCCAATGAGCAGTTCTTC.

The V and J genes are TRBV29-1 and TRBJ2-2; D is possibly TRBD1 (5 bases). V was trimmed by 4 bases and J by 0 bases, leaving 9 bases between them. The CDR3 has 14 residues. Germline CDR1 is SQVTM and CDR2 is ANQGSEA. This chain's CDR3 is CSVGAGTNTGELFF. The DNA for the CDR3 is TGCAGCGTTGGGGCAGGGACGAACACCGGGGAGCTGTTTTTT.

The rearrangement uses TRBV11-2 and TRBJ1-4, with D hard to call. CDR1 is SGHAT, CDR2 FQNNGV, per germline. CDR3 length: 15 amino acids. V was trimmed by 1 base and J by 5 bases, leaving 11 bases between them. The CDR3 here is CASSLGTVGNEKLFF. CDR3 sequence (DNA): TGTGCCAGCAGCTTAGGGACGGTGGGGAATGAAAAACTGTTTTTT.

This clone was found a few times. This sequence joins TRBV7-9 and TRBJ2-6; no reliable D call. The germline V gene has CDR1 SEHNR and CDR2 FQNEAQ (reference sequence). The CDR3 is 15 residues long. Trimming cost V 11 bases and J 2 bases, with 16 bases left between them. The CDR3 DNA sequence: TGTGCCCCTCAAGGAAGGCGCACTGGGGCCAACGTCCTGACTTTC. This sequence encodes CAPQGRRTGANVLTF.

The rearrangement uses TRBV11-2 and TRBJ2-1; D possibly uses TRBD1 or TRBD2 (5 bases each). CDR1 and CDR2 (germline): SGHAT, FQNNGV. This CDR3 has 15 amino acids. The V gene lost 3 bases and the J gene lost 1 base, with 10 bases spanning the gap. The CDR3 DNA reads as TGTGCCAGCAGCTTCCGGGACGGATCCTACAATGAGCAGTTCTTC. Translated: CASSFRDGSYNEQFF.

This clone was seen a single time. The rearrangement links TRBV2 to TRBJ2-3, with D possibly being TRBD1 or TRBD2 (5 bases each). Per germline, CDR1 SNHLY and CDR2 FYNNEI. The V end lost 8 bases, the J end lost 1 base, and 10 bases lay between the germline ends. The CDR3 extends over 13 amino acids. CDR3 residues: CASRDGGTDTQYF. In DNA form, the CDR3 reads TGTGCCAGCCGGGACGGCGGCACAGATACGCAGTATTTT.

DNA of the CDR3: TGCGCCAGCAGCCTGAGCGGCAGGGCTAGGACAGATACGCAGTATTTT. It yields the protein CASSLSGRARTDTQYF. The V gene is TRBV5-1, the J gene TRBJ2-3; D may be TRBD1 or TRBD2 (5 bases each). The CDR3 runs to 16 residues. Germline assignment: CDR1 SGHRS and CDR2 YFSETQ. The V gene lost 4 bases and the J gene lost 3 bases, with 18 bases spanning the gap.

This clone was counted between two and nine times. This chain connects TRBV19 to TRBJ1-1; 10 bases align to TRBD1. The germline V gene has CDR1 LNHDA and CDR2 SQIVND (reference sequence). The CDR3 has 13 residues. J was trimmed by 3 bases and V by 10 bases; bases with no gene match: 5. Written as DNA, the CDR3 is TGTGCCACCAACGACAGGGGGCACACTGAAGCTTTCTTT. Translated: CATNDRGHTEAFF.

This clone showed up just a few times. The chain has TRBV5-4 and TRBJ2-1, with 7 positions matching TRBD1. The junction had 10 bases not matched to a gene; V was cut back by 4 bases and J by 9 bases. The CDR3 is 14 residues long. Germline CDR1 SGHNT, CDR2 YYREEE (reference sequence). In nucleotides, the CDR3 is TGTGCCAGCAGCGTAACAGGGGTACATGGTGAGCAGTTCTTC. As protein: CASSVTGVHGEQFF.

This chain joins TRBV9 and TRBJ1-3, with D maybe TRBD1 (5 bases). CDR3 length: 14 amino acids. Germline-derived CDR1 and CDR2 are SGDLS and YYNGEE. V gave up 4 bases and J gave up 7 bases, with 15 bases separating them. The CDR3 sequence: CASSQSQGGNTIYF. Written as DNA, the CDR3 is TGTGCCAGCAGCCAATCCCAGGGCGGGAACACCATATATTTT.